The 25 T cell receptor beta chains in this list originate from one sample, sequenced in a study of beta chain features in type 1 diabetes. No antigens are known for them. Findings and caveats of the study: In all four CD4+ subsets, TCRB CDR3 length was significantly, moderately reduced in type 1 diabetes.

Every bit of the isolated RNA underwent reverse transcription, so sequencing read expressed TCRB transcripts. The table came from immunoSEQ multiplex PCR; TCRdb's copy has only in-frame clones and leaves some out. This sample has under 850,000 clones, with 13% found just once. The sample consisted of naive CD4+ T cells from blood. The receptor set was obtained from a man aged 18-30 years with type 1 diabetes.

In its sample, this clone was seen a few times. This rearrangement joins TRBV5-1 to TRBJ2-7; 8 bases align to TRBD1. The germline CDR1 and CDR2 sequences are SGHRS and YFSETQ. Unmatched junction bases numbered 5, after V lost 3 bases and J lost 3 bases. The CDR3 sequence is 14 residues long. The CDR3 protein is CASSSAGGIYEQYF. CDR3 in DNA: TGCGCCAGCAGCTCGGCAGGGGGCATCTACGAGCAGTACTTC.

This chain joins TRBV9 and TRBJ1-6; no clear D. CDR1 and CDR2 (germline): SGDLS, YYNGEE. V dropped 4 bases and J dropped 10 bases, with 15 bases sitting between them. The CDR3 is 14 amino acids. Written as DNA, the CDR3 is TGTGCCAGCAGCCCGGAGCCCGTAGGCTCACCCCTCCACTTT. Encoded protein: CASSPEPVGSPLHF.

This clone has only a few counts. This rearrangement joins TRBV9 to TRBJ2-5; possibly TRBD1 or TRBD2 for D (5 bases each). Germline loops: CDR1 SGDLS, CDR2 YYNGEE. The V and J ends lost 7 bases and 5 bases respectively, with 15 bases between them. This CDR3 is 13 amino acids long. This chain's CDR3 is CASGEGSRETQYF. The CDR3 bases are TGTGCCAGCGGTGAGGGGAGCCGGGAGACCCAGTACTTC.

A few counts support this clone. The chain combines TRBV18 with TRBJ1-1; D possibly corresponds to TRBD1 (5 bases). CDR1 KGHSH and CDR2 LQKENI come from the germline V gene. The V end lost 0 bases, the J end lost 11 bases, and 16 bases lay between the germline ends. CDR3 length equals 14 residues. The CDR3: CASSPPAGVPWAFF. CDR3 coding DNA: TGTGCCAGCTCACCACCCGCGGGGGTTCCCTGGGCTTTCTTT.

This chain connects TRBV2 to TRBJ1-1; D is undetermined. The germline V gene encodes CDR1 SNHLY and CDR2 FYNNEI. V was pared by 5 bases and J by 0 bases, with 7 bases between. The CDR3 covers 13 residues. CDR3 nucleotides: TGTGCCAGCAGTTTGGAATTGAACACTGAAGCTTTCTTT. Translating gives CASSLELNTEAFF.

This chain uses TRBV7-9 with TRBJ2-5; TRBD1 aligns across 8 bases. This CDR3 contains 15 residues. V shed 1 base, J shed 3 bases, and the junction held 4 bases outside the gene matches. Germline lookup yields CDR1 SEHNR and CDR2 FQNEAQ (reference sequence). The CDR3 DNA reads TGTGCCAGCAGCTTAGTTTCAGGGGGCGAAGAGACCCAGTACTTC. Protein sequence: CASSLVSGGEETQYF.

The chain links TRBV4-1 to TRBJ1-5; 9 bases line up with TRBD1. J was trimmed by 3 bases and V by 0 bases; bases with no gene match: 6. The CDR3 sequence is 17 residues long. Germline V gene data show CDR1 as MGHRA and CDR2 as YSYEKL. In nucleotides, the CDR3 is TGCGCCAGCAGCCAAGATCCCGGGACAGGGAACAATCAGCCCCAGCATTTT. Its protein product is CASSQDPGTGNNQPQHF.

This clone has more than one count but fewer than ten. This chain connects TRBV27 to TRBJ1-2, with unresolved D. Per the germline V gene, CDR1 is MNHEY and CDR2 is SMNVEV (reference sequence). V lost 5 bases to trimming and J lost 4 bases, with 11 bases between them. The CDR3 loop spans 13 amino acids. The CDR3 nucleotides read TGTGCCAGCAGTCTAGAGAGCGGCTATGGCTACACCTTC. This encodes CASSLESGYGYTF.

CDR3 sequence (DNA): TGTGCCAGCAGTTACACCGGGACTAGCGTGGATACGCAGTATTTT. Residues: CASSYTGTSVDTQYF. The chain joins TRBV6-5 to TRBJ2-3; 10 bases are a match to TRBD2. Germline trimming cut 2 bases from V and 6 bases from J; bases unmatched to any gene: 5. CDR3 length equals 15 residues. Germline V gene lookup returns CDR1 MNHEY and CDR2 SVGAGI.

This clone was counted only a few times. CDR3 sequence reads: CASSLFPTGSATNEKLFF. The CDR3 nucleotides are TGCGCCAGCAGCTTGTTCCCGACAGGATCTGCAACTAATGAAAAACTGTTTTTT. The chain has TRBV5-1 and TRBJ1-4, with D maybe TRBD1 (6 bases). CDR3 size: 18 residues. Germline CDR1 reads SGHRS; CDR2 reads YFSETQ. V lost 1 base and J 0 bases, leaving 16 bases between the germline ends.

This clone occurred a few times. The chain is built from TRBV29-1 and TRBJ2-3; D possibly corresponds to TRBD1 (5 bases). V lost 8 bases to trimming and J lost 4 bases, with 22 bases between them. In germline, CDR1 is SQVTM, CDR2 ANQGSEA. The CDR3 spans 15 residues. The CDR3 DNA is TGCAGCTCCAGCCAGGGATCCTCCCTTCCAGATACGCAGTATTTT. The encoded protein is CSSSQGSSLPDTQYF.

This clone was picked up a small number of times. The rearrangement joins TRBV6-1 to TRBJ1-2, with D hard to call. There are 14 residues in the CDR3. CDR1 and CDR2 (germline): MNHNS, SASEGT. Trimming took off 7 bases at V and 4 bases at J, with 16 bases between the two ends. Written as DNA, the CDR3 is TGTGCCAGCACCCCGGGCGGAGCTACCTATGGCTACACCTTC. Encoded protein: CASTPGGATYGYTF.

This clone was detected only a few times. V is TRBV5-1 and J is TRBJ1-1, with D perhaps matching TRBD1 (5 bases). The CDR3 is 15 amino acids. Between the trimmed V and J ends, which lost 4 bases and 0 bases, there was a span of 13 bases. Germline V CDR1 and CDR2: SGHRS, YFSETQ. The CDR3 DNA is TGCGCCAGCAGCGAAGACAGATCGATGAACACTGAAGCTTTCTTT. Translation gives CASSEDRSMNTEAFF.

This chain connects TRBV7-9 to TRBJ1-1; D is perhaps TRBD1 (5 bases). Germline V gene data show CDR1 as SEHNR and CDR2 as FQNEAQ (reference sequence). This CDR3 spans 15 amino acids. V was pared by 0 bases and J by 6 bases, with 14 bases between. CDR3 protein: CASSLALGESAEAFF. DNA of the CDR3: TGTGCCAGCAGCTTAGCGCTAGGGGAAAGCGCTGAAGCTTTCTTT. Supplemented by reference TRBV7-9 and TRBJ1-1, the full variable domain reads DTGVSQNPRHKITKRGQNVTFRCDPISEHNRLYWYRQTLGQGPEFLTYFQNEAQLEKSRLLSDRFSAERPKGSFSTLEIQRTEQGDSAMYLCASSLALGESAEAFFGQGTRLTVV.

V gene TRBV30 combines with J gene TRBJ1-6; D is undetermined. There are 16 residues in the CDR3. The V gene's germline CDR1 is GTSNPN and CDR2 SVGIG (reference sequence). Deletions cut 1 base from V and 0 bases from J, with 10 bases between. The CDR3, as DNA: TGTGCCTGGAGTGATGGAGGGAACTCCTATAATTCACCCCTCCACTTT. It is translated as CAWSDGGNSYNSPLHF. Full variable domain (missing parts from reference TRBV30 and TRBJ1-6): SQTIHQWPATLVQPVGSPLSLECTVEGTSNPNLYWYRQAAGRGLQLLFYSVGIGQISSEVPQNLSASRPQDRQFILSSKKLLLSDSGFYLCAWSDGGNSYNSPLHFGNGTRLTVT.

The chain recombines TRBV6-6 with TRBJ1-2; D is ambiguous. Deletions cut 6 bases from V and 8 bases from J, with 16 bases between. The CDR3 is 13 residues long. CDR1 and CDR2 (germline): MNHNY, SVGAGI (reference sequence). CDR3 DNA sequence: TGTGCCAGCAGCCCGGACCCATTGGAGGGCTACACCTTC. Translated: CASSPDPLEGYTF.

The chain is built from TRBV5-6 and TRBJ1-6; TRBD1 aligns across 7 bases. The CDR3 is made up of 14 amino acids. The V gene end was trimmed by 1 base and the J gene end by 7 bases; junction bases not matched to a gene: 2. Germline values: CDR1 SGHDT, CDR2 YYEEEE. CDR3 sequence reads: CASSLNRGNSPLHF. CDR3 nucleotides: TGTGCCAGCAGCTTGAACAGGGGCAATTCACCCCTCCACTTT.

The rearrangement joins TRBV7-2 to TRBJ1-5, with D perhaps TRBD1 (6 bases). Deletions cut 5 bases from V and 5 bases from J, with 13 bases between. The CDR3 loop spans 14 amino acids. CDR1 SGHTA and CDR2 FQGNSA come from the germline V gene. The CDR3 spells CASSQGGGYQPQHF. The CDR3 DNA reads as TGTGCCAGCAGCCAAGGGGGGGGCTATCAGCCCCAGCATTTT.

This chain uses TRBV2 with TRBJ2-7, with no clear D. Germline V gene sequence: CDR1 SNHLY, CDR2 FYNNEI. CDR3 length equals 11 residues. Trimming removed 7 bases from V and 3 bases from J, with 7 bases in between. CDR3 sequence reads: CASTQSYEQYF. CDR3 bases: TGTGCCAGCACACAGAGCTACGAGCAGTACTTC.

V is TRBV5-1 and J is TRBJ1-1, with D unclear. Per germline, CDR1 SGHRS and CDR2 YFSETQ. The CDR3 is 14 amino acids. Deletions cut 0 bases from V and 4 bases from J, with 10 bases between. The CDR3 DNA is TGCGCCAGCAGCTTGGGGTTCCTGAGCACTGAAGCTTTCTTT. This sequence encodes CASSLGFLSTEAFF.

The chain carries TRBV7-8 and TRBJ1-6, with D uncertain. Germline CDR1 and CDR2: SGHVS and FQNEAQ. The germline V and J ends were trimmed by 5 bases and 5 bases, with 13 bases remaining between them. The CDR3 length is 15 residues. CDR3 sequence reads: CASSPEGLNNSPLHF. The CDR3 region has the DNA TGTGCCAGCAGCCCCGAAGGGCTTAATAATTCACCCCTCCACTTT.

This clone has more than one count but fewer than ten. The chain employs TRBV14 and TRBJ1-1; possible D gene TRBD1, 6 bases. Between the trimmed V and J ends, which lost 4 bases and 4 bases, there was a span of 22 bases. CDR1 is SGHDN and CDR2 is FVKESK in the germline V gene. CDR3 length: 17 residues. The CDR3 region is CASSRRKGGTPSTEAFF. The CDR3 region has the DNA TGTGCCAGCAGCCGCAGGAAAGGGGGAACCCCTAGCACTGAAGCTTTCTTT.

As to this clone: One end of the junction varies from germline; a read error may be responsible. The chain links TRBV7-7 to TRBJ2-2; 8 nucleotides line up with TRBD1. Germline-derived CDR1 and CDR2 are SSHAT and FNYEAQ (reference sequence). The CDR3 length is 13 residues. CDR3 in DNA: TGTGCTAGCAGCTCGACAGGGGCCGGGGAGCTGTTTTTT. Its translation: CASSSTGAGELFF.

In its sample, this clone was seen a few times. The chain employs TRBV9 and TRBJ2-5; a possible D gene is TRBD2 (6 bases). V was clipped by 4 bases and J by 2 bases, with 15 bases between them. This CDR3 has 15 residues. Germline CDR1 is SGDLS and CDR2 is YYNGEE. Written as DNA, the CDR3 is TGTGCCAGCAGCCCAGGAGGGGCAGGGCAAGAGACCCAGTACTTC. It codes for CASSPGGAGQETQYF. The variable domain in full, completed from reference TRBV9 and TRBJ2-5, reads DSGVTQTPKHLITATGQRVTLRCSPRSGDLSVYWYQQSLDQGLQFLIQYYNGEERAKGNILERFSAQQFPDLHSELNLSSLELGDSALYFCASSPGGAGQETQYFGPGTRLLVL.

The V gene is TRBV10-1, the J gene TRBJ2-1; D gene uncertain. V lost 6 bases and J lost 6, with 9 bases in between. CDR1 is WNHNN, CDR2 SYGVQD, per germline (reference sequence). CDR3 length equals 12 residues. The CDR3 reads CASSGPANEQFF. CDR3 coding DNA: TGCGCCAGCAGCGGCCCTGCCAATGAGCAGTTCTTC.